This TCR beta chain came from a study of T cell responses to AZD1222 COVID-19 vaccine. Repertoires were generated with immunoSEQ multiplex PCR, while TCRdb's copy carries only in-frame clones and drops some. The data contain around 54,000 clones, 65% to 90% of them singletons. The sample consisted of peripheral blood, taken 28 days after the second AZD1222 dose. The clonotype was recovered from an adult who received the AZD1222 COVID-19 vaccine.

CDR3 DNA: TGTGCCAGCAGGGACAGGGGGAGCAATCAGCCCCAGCATTTT. Protein product: CASRDRGSNQPQHF. The gene calls are TRBV28 and TRBJ1-5, with 10 positions matching TRBD1. This CDR3 has 14 amino acids. The trim removed 6 bases at V and 1 base at J, leaving 0 bases unmatched. The germline CDR1 and CDR2 sequences are MDHEN and SYDVKM.